This T cell receptor beta chain was observed in a study of blood T cell repertoires in COVID-19. This CDR3 has 15 residues. Germline V gene sequence: CDR1 LNHNV, CDR2 YYDKDF (reference sequence). V shed 2 bases and J 4 bases; nucleotides not matched to a gene: 8. In the source study's methods: The authors estimated nucleated cell counts from reference gene primer amplification. Libraries were prepared by immunoSEQ multiplex PCR; TCRdb keeps only in-frame clonotypes and omits some of them. Clone size and V and J calls were adopted from that table, with D and trimming inferred from the DNA. Found here are about 200,000 clones, approximately 85% of them singletons; the top ten hold 5.6%. Participant-reported clinical history was the basis for cohort assignment.

Sequenced sample: PBMCs or T cells enriched from blood (not recorded which). The sequence derives from a man aged 35 to 55 with acute COVID-19. The chain joins TRBV15 to TRBJ2-7; TRBD1 agrees at 7 bases. The CDR3 protein is CATSRSEGAIYEQYF. The CDR3 coding sequence is TGTGCCACCAGCAGATCTGAGGGGGCGATTTACGAGCAGTACTTC.